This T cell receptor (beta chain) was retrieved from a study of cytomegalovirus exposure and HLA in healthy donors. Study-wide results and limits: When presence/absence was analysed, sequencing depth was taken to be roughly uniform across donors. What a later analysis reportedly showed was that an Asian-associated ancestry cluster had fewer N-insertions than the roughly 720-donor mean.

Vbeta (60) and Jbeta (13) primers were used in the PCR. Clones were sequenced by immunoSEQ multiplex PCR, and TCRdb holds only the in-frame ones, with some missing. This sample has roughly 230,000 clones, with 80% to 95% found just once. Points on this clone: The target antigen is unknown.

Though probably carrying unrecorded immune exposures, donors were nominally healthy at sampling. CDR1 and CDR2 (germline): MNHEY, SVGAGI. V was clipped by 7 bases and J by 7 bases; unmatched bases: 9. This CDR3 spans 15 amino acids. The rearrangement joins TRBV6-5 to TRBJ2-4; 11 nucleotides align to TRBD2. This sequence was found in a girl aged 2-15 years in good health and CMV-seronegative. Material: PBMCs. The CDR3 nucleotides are TGTGCCAGCAAGCCGGTACTAGCGGGAGAGAACATTCAGTACTTC. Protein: CASKPVLAGENIQYF.